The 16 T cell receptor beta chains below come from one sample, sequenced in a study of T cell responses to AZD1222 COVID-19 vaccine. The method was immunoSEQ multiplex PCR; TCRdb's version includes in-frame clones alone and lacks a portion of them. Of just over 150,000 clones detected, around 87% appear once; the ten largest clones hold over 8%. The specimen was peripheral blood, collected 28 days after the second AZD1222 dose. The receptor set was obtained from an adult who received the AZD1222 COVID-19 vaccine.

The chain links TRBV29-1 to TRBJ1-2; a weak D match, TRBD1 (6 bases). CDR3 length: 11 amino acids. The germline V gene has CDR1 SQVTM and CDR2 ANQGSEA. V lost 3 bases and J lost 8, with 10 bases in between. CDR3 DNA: TGCAGCGTTGACAGGGGCGGAGGCTACACCTTC. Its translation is CSVDRGGGYTF. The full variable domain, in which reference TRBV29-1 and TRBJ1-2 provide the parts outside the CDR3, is SAVISQKPSRDICQRGTSLTIQCQVDSQVTMMFWYRQQPGQSLTLIATANQGSEATYESGFVIDKFPISRPNLTFSTLTVSNMSPEDSSIYLCSVDRGGGYTFGSGTRLTVV.

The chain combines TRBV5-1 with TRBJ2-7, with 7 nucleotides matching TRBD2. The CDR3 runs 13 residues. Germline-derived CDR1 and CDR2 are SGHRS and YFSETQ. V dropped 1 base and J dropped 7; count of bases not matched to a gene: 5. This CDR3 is CASSLLAGGEQYF. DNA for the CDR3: TGCGCCAGCAGCTTGTTAGCGGGCGGGGAGCAGTACTTC.

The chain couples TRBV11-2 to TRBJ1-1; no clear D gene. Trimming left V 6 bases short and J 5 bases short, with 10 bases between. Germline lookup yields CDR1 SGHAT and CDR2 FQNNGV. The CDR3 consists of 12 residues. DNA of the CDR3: TGTGCCAGCAGTCGTGCGGTGACTGAAGCTTTCTTT. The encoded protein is CASSRAVTEAFF. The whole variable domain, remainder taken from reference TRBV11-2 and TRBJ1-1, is EAGVAQSPRYKIIEKRQSVAFWCNPISGHATLYWYQQILGQGPKLLIQFQNNGVVDDSQLPKDRFSAERLKGVDSTLKIQPAKLEDSAVYLCASSRAVTEAFFGQGTRLTVV.

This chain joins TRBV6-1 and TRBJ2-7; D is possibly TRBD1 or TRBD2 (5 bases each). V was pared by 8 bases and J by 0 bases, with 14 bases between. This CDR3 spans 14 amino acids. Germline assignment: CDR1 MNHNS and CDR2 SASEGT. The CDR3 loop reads CASASKGSSYEQYF. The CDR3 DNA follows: TGTGCCAGCGCATCCAAGGGGAGCTCCTACGAGCAGTACTTC.

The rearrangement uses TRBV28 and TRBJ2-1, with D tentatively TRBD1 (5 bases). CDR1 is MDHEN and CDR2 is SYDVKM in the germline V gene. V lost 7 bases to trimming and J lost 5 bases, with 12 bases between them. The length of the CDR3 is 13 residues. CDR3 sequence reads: CASNLDTDNEQFF. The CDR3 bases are TGTGCCAGCAACTTGGACACGGACAATGAGCAGTTCTTC. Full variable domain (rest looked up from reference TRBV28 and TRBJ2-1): DVKVTQSSRYLVKRTGEKVFLECVQDMDHENMFWYRQDPGLGLRLIYFSYDVKMKEKGDIPEGYSVSREKKERFSLILESASTNQTSMYLCASNLDTDNEQFFGPGTRLTVL.

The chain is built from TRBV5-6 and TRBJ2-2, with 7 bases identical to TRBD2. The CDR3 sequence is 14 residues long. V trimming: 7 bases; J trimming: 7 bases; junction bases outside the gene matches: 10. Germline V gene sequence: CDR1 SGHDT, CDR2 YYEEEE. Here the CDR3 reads CASSPLGGNGELFF. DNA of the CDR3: TGTGCCAGCTCGCCTTTGGGGGGGAACGGGGAGCTGTTTTTT.

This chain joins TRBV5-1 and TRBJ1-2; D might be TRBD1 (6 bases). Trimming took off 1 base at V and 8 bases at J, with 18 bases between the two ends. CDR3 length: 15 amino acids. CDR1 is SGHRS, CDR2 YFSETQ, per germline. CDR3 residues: CASSLLGGPGYGYTF. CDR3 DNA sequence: TGCGCCAGCAGCTTGCTTGGGGGGCCGGGATACGGCTACACCTTC.

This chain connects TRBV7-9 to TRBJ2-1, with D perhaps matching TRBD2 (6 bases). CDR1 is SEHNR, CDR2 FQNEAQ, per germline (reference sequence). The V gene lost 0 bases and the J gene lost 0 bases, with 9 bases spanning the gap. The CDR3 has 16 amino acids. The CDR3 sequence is CASSLASGSSYNEQFF. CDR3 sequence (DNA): TGTGCCAGCAGCTTAGCGTCCGGGAGCTCCTACAATGAGCAGTTCTTC.

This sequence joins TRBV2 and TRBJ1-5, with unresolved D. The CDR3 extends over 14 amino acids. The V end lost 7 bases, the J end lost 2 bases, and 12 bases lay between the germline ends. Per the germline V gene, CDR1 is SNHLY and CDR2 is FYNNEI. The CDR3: CASKAGFRNQPQHF. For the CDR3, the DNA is TGTGCCAGCAAGGCCGGGTTTCGCAATCAGCCCCAGCATTTT.

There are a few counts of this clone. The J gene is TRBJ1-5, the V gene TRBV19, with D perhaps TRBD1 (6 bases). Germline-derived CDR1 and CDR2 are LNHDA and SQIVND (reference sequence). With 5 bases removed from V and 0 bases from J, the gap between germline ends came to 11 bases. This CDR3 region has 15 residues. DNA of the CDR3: TGTGCCAGTAGTTTACGGACAGATAGCAATCAGCCCCAGCATTTT. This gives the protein CASSLRTDSNQPQHF.

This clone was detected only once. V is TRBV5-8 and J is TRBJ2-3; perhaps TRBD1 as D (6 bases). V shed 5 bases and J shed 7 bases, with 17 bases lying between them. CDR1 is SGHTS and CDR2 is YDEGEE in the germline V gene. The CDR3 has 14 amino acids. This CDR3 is CASRSGTRANTQYF. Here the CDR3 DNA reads TGTGCCAGCAGATCCGGGACACGGGCGAATACGCAGTATTTT.

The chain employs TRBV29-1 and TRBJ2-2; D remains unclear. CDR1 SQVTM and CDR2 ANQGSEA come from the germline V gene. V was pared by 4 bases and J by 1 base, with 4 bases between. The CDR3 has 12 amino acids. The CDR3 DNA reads TGCAGCGTTGTCTTGAACACCGGGGAGCTGTTTTTT. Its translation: CSVVLNTGELFF.

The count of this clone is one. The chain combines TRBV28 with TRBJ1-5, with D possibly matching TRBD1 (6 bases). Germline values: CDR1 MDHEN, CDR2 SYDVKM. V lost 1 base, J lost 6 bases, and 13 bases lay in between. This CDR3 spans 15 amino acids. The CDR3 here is CASSLSSGDGQPQHF. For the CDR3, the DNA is TGTGCCAGCAGTTTATCATCAGGGGACGGTCAGCCCCAGCATTTT.

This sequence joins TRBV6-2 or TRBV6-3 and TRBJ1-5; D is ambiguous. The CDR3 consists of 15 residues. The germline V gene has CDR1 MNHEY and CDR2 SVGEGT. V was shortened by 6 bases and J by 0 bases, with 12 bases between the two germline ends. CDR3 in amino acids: CASSRFAVSNQPQHF. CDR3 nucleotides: TGTGCCAGCAGCCGCTTTGCAGTTAGCAATCAGCCCCAGCATTTT.

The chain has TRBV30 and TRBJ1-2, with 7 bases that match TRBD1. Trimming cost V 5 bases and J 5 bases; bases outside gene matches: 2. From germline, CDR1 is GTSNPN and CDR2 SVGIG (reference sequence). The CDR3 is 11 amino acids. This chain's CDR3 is CAWETGYGYTF. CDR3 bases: TGTGCCTGGGAGACAGGGTATGGCTACACCTTC. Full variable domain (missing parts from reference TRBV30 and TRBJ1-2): SQTIHQWPATLVQPVGSPLSLECTVEGTSNPNLYWYRQAAGRGLQLLFYSVGIGQISSEVPQNLSASRPQDRQFILSSKKLLLSDSGFYLCAWETGYGYTFGSGTRLTVV.

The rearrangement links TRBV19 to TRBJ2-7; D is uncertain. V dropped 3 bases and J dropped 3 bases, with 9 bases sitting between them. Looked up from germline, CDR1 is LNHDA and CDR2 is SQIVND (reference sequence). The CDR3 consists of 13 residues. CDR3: CASSMYGGYEQYF. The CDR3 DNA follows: TGTGCCAGTAGTATGTATGGCGGCTACGAGCAGTACTTC. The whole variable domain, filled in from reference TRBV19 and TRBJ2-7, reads DGGITQSPKYLFRKEGQNVTLSCEQNLNHDAMYWYRQDPGQGLRLIYYSQIVNDFQKGDIAEGYSVSREKKESFPLTVTSAQKNPTAFYLCASSMYGGYEQYFGPGTRLTVT.